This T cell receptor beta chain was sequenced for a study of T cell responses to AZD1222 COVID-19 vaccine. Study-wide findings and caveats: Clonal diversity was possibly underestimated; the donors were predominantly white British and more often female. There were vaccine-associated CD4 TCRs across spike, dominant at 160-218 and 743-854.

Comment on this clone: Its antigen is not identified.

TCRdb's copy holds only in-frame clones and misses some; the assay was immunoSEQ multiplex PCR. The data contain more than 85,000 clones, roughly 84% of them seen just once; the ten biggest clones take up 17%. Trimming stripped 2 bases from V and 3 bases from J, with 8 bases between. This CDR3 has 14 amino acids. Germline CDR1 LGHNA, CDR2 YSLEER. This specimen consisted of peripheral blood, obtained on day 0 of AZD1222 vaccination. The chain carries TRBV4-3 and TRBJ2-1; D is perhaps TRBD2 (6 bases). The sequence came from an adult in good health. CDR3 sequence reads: CASSQRRDYNEQFF. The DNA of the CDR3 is TGCGCCAGCAGCCAAAGGCGGGACTACAATGAGCAGTTCTTC.